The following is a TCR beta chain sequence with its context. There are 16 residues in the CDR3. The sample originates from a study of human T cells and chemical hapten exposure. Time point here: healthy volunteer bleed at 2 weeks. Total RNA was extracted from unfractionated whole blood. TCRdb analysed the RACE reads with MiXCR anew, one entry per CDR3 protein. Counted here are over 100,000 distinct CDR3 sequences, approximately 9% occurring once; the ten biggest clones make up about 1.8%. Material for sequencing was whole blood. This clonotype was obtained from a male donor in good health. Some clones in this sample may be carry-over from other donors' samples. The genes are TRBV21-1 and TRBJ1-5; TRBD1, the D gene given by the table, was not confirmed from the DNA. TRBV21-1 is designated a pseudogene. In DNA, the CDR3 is TGTGCCAGCAAGAACGGGGGCCCCGGGAGCAATCAGCCCCAGCATTTT. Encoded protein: CASKNGGPGSNQPQHF.